The rows below give T cell receptor beta chains drawn from one sample of a study of cytomegalovirus exposure and HLA in healthy donors. Profiled with immunoSEQ multiplex PCR; TCRdb holds only in-frame clones, not every one. This table has approximately 170,000 clones, over 80% appearing once. Source material: PBMCs. These receptors all stem from a man aged 45 to 65 in good health and CMV-seropositive. The CDR3 runs from the conserved cysteine through the conserved F or W. Each record gives: CDR3 protein, V gene.

CDR3 protein: CASSLGWGEETQYF
V gene: TRBV11-2

CDR3 protein: CAISLAGYTDTQYF
V gene: TRBV10-3

CDR3 protein: CASSLAGTILTGELFF
V gene: TRBV5-4

CDR3 protein: CASSFGTGLRDEQYF
V gene: TRBV5-6

CDR3 protein: CASKPRQGWNSPLHF
V gene: TRBV5-1

CDR3 protein: CASSADISNQPQHF
V gene: TRBV6-1

CDR3 protein: CAPGGKPNEKLFF
V gene: TRBV21-1

CDR3 protein: CASSLEARVSVKTQYF
V gene: TRBV11-1

CDR3 protein: CASSLDLTRHVSGNTIYF
V gene: TRBV11-3

CDR3 protein: CASSFNSGIDYGYTF
V gene: TRBV27

CDR3 protein: CASSLISSGTSGSYNEQFF
V gene: TRBV7-3

CDR3 protein: CASMLAEGGTDTQYF
V gene: TRBV5-1

CDR3 protein: CASTRLGTSGSSSYEQYF
V gene: TRBV5-1

CDR3 protein: CATNPGLLVNEQFF
V gene: TRBV28

CDR3 protein: CASSQDLESYEQYF
V gene: TRBV4-3

CDR3 protein: CASSGGQVVQPQHF
V gene: TRBV6-1

CDR3 protein: CASSQSGTSRPYEQYF
V gene: TRBV28

CDR3 protein: CASTQGVVLETQYF
V gene: TRBV5-1

CDR3 protein: CASGQGRYEQYF
V gene: TRBV28

CDR3 protein: CASSQTGNSPLHF
V gene: TRBV2

CDR3 protein: CASSQEPGEKYGYTF
V gene: TRBV4-1

CDR3 protein: CASTLTGTSFTDTQYF
V gene: TRBV13

CDR3 protein: CASSPGQGFYNEQFF
V gene: TRBV5-5

CDR3 protein: CAIETGANEKLFF
V gene: TRBV28

CDR3 protein: CASSKGQGPSYEQYF
V gene: TRBV19

CDR3 protein: CASSDNQETQYF
V gene: TRBV9

CDR3 protein: CASTELANTEAFF
V gene: TRBV7-9

CDR3 protein: CASSFSIQETQYF
V gene: TRBV7-6

CDR3 protein: CSAVRAGSNEQYF
V gene: TRBV29-1

CDR3 protein: CASSPAGESNQPQHF
V gene: TRBV5-1

CDR3 protein: CASSEEPGQGVWGANVLTF
V gene: TRBV5-7

CDR3 protein: CASSQEPGLAYNEQFF
V gene: TRBV4-1

CDR3 protein: CAWSVPGERSYNEQFF
V gene: TRBV30

CDR3 protein: CASSWTGQTEQFF
V gene: TRBV19

CDR3 protein: CASSYRVSEQFF
V gene: TRBV11-2

CDR3 protein: CACLPGTSADTQYF
V gene: TRBV30

CDR3 protein: CASSETGTGVLNEQFF
V gene: TRBV7-3

CDR3 protein: CASSNPGQGANQPQHF
V gene: TRBV28

CDR3 protein: CASSLGGANSPLHF
V gene: TRBV27

CDR3 protein: CASRETSGGPDEQFF
V gene: TRBV2

CDR3 protein: CASSLFGGTYEQYF
V gene: TRBV28